These 10 T cell receptor beta chains share one sample of origin, sequenced in a study of cytotoxic CD8 clonotypes in ibrutinib-treated CLL (dated by TCRdb to about 2021). Receptor amplification or capture employed the immunoSEQ multiplex PCR assay. This is the immuneACCESS table as TCRdb keeps it, with only in-frame sequences that have V and J called. A part of the clones is gone; compared with another copy, unresolved V genes explain less than half, and the rest is unexplained. Here the sample has fewer than 50,000 clones; roughly 57% occur a single time. Of the sample, 30% to 35% is held by the ten largest clones. The time point label corresponds to: approximately 11 months on ibrutinib. The source was PBMCs, collected after 12 months of ibrutinib treatment. These receptor sequences come from a human donor with chronic lymphocytic leukemia.

This clone was observed a handful of times. The chain links TRBV28 to TRBJ1-2, with TRBD1 as a possible D gene (6 bases). The CDR3 is 13 amino acids. Germline assignment: CDR1 MDHEN and CDR2 SYDVKM. Trimming took off 4 bases at V and 3 bases at J, with 9 bases between the two ends. For the CDR3, the DNA is TGTGCCAGCAGTTCACAGGGTCACTATGGCTACACCTTC. It yields the protein CASSSQGHYGYTF.

This clone was observed a few times. The V and J genes are TRBV29-1 and TRBJ2-3, with 8 bases fitting TRBD2. The CDR3 is made up of 16 amino acids. Per germline, CDR1 SQVTM and CDR2 ANQGSEA. With 6 bases clipped from V and 4 bases from J, the junction kept 15 bases outside the gene matches. The chain's CDR3 is CSVLPTSGSWADTQYF. The CDR3, as DNA: TGCAGCGTCCTTCCAACTAGCGGCTCTTGGGCAGATACGCAGTATTTT.

The genes are TRBV6-4 and TRBJ2-1; maybe TRBD2 (7 bases). V was clipped by 3 bases and J by 9 bases, with 12 bases between them. Germline lookup yields CDR1 MRHNA and CDR2 SNTAGT. This CDR3 contains 13 residues. The CDR3 sequence is CASSEQGGSEQFF. CDR3 nucleotides: TGTGCCAGCAGTGAACAGGGAGGGAGTGAGCAGTTCTTC.

V is TRBV5-6 and J is TRBJ2-1, with 9 bases matching TRBD2. The CDR3 contains 15 residues. Trimming cost V 4 bases and J 6 bases; bases outside gene matches: 8. Germline CDR1 is SGHDT and CDR2 is YYEEEE. CDR3 DNA: TGTGCCAGCAGCCCGCTGGCGGGAGGGCCCAATGAGCAGTTCTTC. Residues: CASSPLAGGPNEQFF.

This clone is categorized as medium-sized. This sequence joins TRBV29-1 and TRBJ1-5; TRBD1 agrees at 7 bases. From germline, CDR1 is SQVTM and CDR2 ANQGSEA. The CDR3 loop spans 14 amino acids. After removal of 5 bases from V and 7 bases from J, the junction contained 11 bases not matched to a gene. This chain's CDR3 is CSVSTGPLTQPQHF. The CDR3 DNA reads as TGCAGCGTTTCGACAGGGCCCTTGACGCAGCCCCAGCATTTT.

The chain couples TRBV2 to TRBJ2-5; TRBD1 aligns across 9 bases. V gave up 10 bases and J gave up 3 bases; unmatched junction bases: 6. The germline V gene has CDR1 SNHLY and CDR2 FYNNEI. The CDR3 extends over 13 amino acids. This CDR3 is CAIRTGDEETQYF. Written as DNA, the CDR3 is TGTGCCATCCGGACAGGGGACGAAGAGACCCAGTACTTC. Full variable domain (outside the CDR3, taken from reference TRBV2 and TRBJ2-5): EPEVTQTPSHQVTQMGQEVILRCVPISNHLYFYWYRQILGQKVEFLVSFYNNEISEKSEIFDDQFSVERPDGSNFTLKIRSTKLEDSAMYFCAIRTGDEETQYFGPGTRLLVL.

The CDR3 spells CASSVQITGELFF. In DNA, the CDR3 is TGTGCCAGCAGTGTACAGATAACCGGGGAGCTGTTTTTT. This rearrangement joins TRBV2 to TRBJ2-2; D is uncertain. Germline CDR1 reads SNHLY; CDR2 reads FYNNEI. With 4 bases removed from V and 5 bases from J, the gap between germline ends came to 8 bases. The CDR3 extends over 13 amino acids.

The V and J genes are TRBV9 and TRBJ1-2; D might be TRBD1 (6 bases). V gave up 3 bases and J gave up 2 bases, with 8 bases separating them. Germline loops: CDR1 SGDLS, CDR2 YYNGEE. This CDR3 spans 13 amino acids. CDR3 residues: CASSEGGNYGYTF. DNA of the CDR3: TGTGCCAGCAGCGAGGGGGGGAACTATGGCTACACCTTC.

Note on this clone: A read error may account for a junction end that differs from germline. V is TRBV7-7 and J is TRBJ2-7; 8 nucleotides align to TRBD2. Looked up from germline, CDR1 is SSHAT and CDR2 is FNYEAQ (reference sequence). The CDR3 totals 16 residues. The CDR3 sequence is CASSLELAGPVYEQYF. CDR3 in DNA: TGTGCTAGCAGCTTAGAGTTAGCGGGACCCGTTTACGAGCAGTACTTC.

Here the CDR3 reads CASSPRGQGARTEAFF. The DNA for the CDR3 is TGTGCCAGCAGCCCGCGGGGACAGGGGGCTCGGACTGAAGCTTTCTTT. This chain joins TRBV7-9 and TRBJ1-1; TRBD1 matches 12 bases. Germline lookup yields CDR1 SEHNR and CDR2 FQNEAQ (reference sequence). This CDR3 has 16 amino acids. Unmatched junction bases numbered 9, after V lost 5 bases and J lost 5 bases.